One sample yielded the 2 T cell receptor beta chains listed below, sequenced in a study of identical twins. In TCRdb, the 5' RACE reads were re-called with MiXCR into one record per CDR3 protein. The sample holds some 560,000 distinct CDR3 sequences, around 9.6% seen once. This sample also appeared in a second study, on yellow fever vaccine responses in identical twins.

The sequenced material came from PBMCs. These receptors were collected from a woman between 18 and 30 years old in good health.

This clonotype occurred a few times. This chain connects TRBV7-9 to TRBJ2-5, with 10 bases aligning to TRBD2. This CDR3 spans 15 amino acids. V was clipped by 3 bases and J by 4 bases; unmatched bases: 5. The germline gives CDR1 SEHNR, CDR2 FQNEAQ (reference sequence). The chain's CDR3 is CASSFIAGGPETQYF. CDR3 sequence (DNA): TGTGCCAGCAGCTTCATAGCGGGGGGCCCAGAGACCCAGTACTTC.

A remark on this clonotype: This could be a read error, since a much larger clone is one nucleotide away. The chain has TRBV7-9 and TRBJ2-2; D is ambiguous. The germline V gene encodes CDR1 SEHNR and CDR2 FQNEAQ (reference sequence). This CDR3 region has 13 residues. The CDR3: CAGRPGGTGELFF. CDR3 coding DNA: TGTGCCGGCAGGCCAGGTGGGACCGGGGAGCTGTTTTTT.